Below are 27 T cell receptor beta chains sequenced from a single sample in a study of OX40 agonist ivuxolimab in advanced cancers. Only in-frame clones appear in the TCRdb table, and some are missing; sequencing was by immunoSEQ multiplex PCR. The table lists 92,000 or so clones, around 89% of them singletons. The specimen was CD4+ or CD8+ T cells sorted from blood, collected in a trial of the OX40 agonist ivuxolimab. These receptors came from an adult with an advanced solid tumor such as melanoma, head and neck, liver or kidney cancer.

The J gene is TRBJ2-1, the V gene TRBV13; D is uncertain. CDR1 is PRHDT and CDR2 is FYEKMQ in the germline V gene (reference sequence). The V end was cut by 1 base, the J end by 3 bases, with 13 bases between. The CDR3 consists of 16 residues. The DNA of the CDR3 is TGTGCCAGCAGCTTAGAGAGGTCAGGCGACTACAATGAGCAGTTCTTC. Its translation: CASSLERSGDYNEQFF. Full variable domain (missing parts from reference TRBV13 and TRBJ2-1): AAGVIQSPRHLIKEKRETATLKCYPIPRHDTVYWYQQGPGQDPQFLISFYEKMQSDKGSIPDRFSAQQFSDYHSELNMSSLELGDSALYFCASSLERSGDYNEQFFGPGTRLTVL.

The rearrangement links TRBV5-1 to TRBJ2-4, with 10 nucleotides matching TRBD2. Germline CDR1 reads SGHRS; CDR2 reads YFSETQ. V dropped 0 bases and J dropped 2; count of bases not matched to a gene: 14. This CDR3 spans 20 amino acids. The CDR3 spells CASSLALSSGSTDPKNIQYF. For the CDR3, the DNA is TGCGCCAGCAGCTTGGCTTTGTCTAGCGGGAGTACGGACCCCAAAAACATTCAGTACTTC.

This clone occurred once. The chain combines TRBV5-1 with TRBJ1-1, with TRBD1 matching over 7 bases. The trim removed 2 bases at V and 5 bases at J, leaving 6 bases unmatched. Germline CDR1 reads SGHRS; CDR2 reads YFSETQ. The CDR3 totals 14 residues. DNA for the CDR3: TGCGCCAGCAGCTTCCAAGGGGGCGAAACTGAAGCTTTCTTT. It is translated as CASSFQGGETEAFF.

This sequence joins TRBV30 and TRBJ2-1; D gene ambiguous. The CDR3 runs 12 residues. Deletions cut 1 base from V and 4 bases from J, with 5 bases between. Germline CDR1 reads GTSNPN; CDR2 reads SVGIG (reference sequence). The CDR3 reads CAWSDSYNEQFF. CDR3 in DNA: TGTGCCTGGAGTGACTCTTACAATGAGCAGTTCTTC.

V gene TRBV29-1 combines with J gene TRBJ1-5; D is perhaps TRBD1 (5 bases). Trimming pared 4 bases from V and 7 bases from J, leaving 11 bases between. Germline assignment: CDR1 SQVTM and CDR2 ANQGSEA. The CDR3 covers 12 residues. The CDR3 region is CSVAGRGQPQHF. The CDR3 region has the DNA TGCAGCGTTGCAGGGAGGGGACAGCCCCAGCATTTT.

The chain joins TRBV5-1 to TRBJ2-1; the match to TRBD1 covers 7 bases. CDR1 SGHRS and CDR2 YFSETQ come from the germline V gene. V shed 3 bases, J shed 2 bases, and the junction held 8 bases outside the gene matches. This CDR3 region has 16 residues. The CDR3 region is CASSYRVGTAYNEQFF. In nucleotides, the CDR3 is TGCGCCAGCAGCTACCGGGTCGGGACAGCCTACAATGAGCAGTTCTTC.

Only one count was recorded for this clone. This chain joins TRBV10-2 and TRBJ1-5; 7 nucleotides line up with TRBD1. CDR3 length equals 16 residues. CDR1 WSHSY and CDR2 SAAADI come from the germline V gene. With V trimmed by 2 bases and J by 1 base, 5 bases remained unmatched. The CDR3, as DNA: TGCGCCAGCAGTGAGGAACAGGGGTACAGCAATCAGCCCCAGCATTTT. Translating it yields CASSEEQGYSNQPQHF.

The rearrangement joins TRBV23-1 to TRBJ2-2, with D maybe TRBD1 (5 bases). TRBV23-1 carries the ORF label, with uncertain function. V lost 8 bases and J lost 2, with 15 bases in between. The CDR3 is made up of 15 amino acids. As DNA, the CDR3 is TGCGCCAGCCTTGCGCAGGGAAGAAACACCGGGGAGCTGTTTTTT. Amino acids: CASLAQGRNTGELFF.

The table lists this clone with a count of one. This chain links TRBV19 with TRBJ1-4; maybe TRBD1 (6 bases). V was shortened by 0 bases and J by 7 bases, with 6 bases between the two germline ends. The CDR3 is 13 amino acids. Germline V gene lookup returns CDR1 LNHDA and CDR2 SQIVND (reference sequence). The CDR3 DNA reads as TGTGCCAGTAGTATAGACAGGGGTGAAAAACTGTTTTTT. Translating it yields CASSIDRGEKLFF.

V is TRBV30 and J is TRBJ2-1, with TRBD2 matching over 9 bases. Germline values: CDR1 GTSNPN, CDR2 SVGIG (reference sequence). With V trimmed by 2 bases and J by 7 bases, 9 bases remained unmatched. The length of the CDR3 is 15 residues. CDR3 protein: CAWSISGSLRNEQFF. CDR3 bases: TGTGCCTGGAGTATTAGCGGGAGCCTTCGGAATGAGCAGTTCTTC.

The genes are TRBV5-1 and TRBJ2-7; the match to TRBD2 covers 7 bases. The CDR3 consists of 14 residues. Trimming at V came to 4 bases and at J to 2 bases, leaving 6 bases not matched to a gene. CDR1 is SGHRS and CDR2 is YFSETQ in the germline V gene. This CDR3 is CASSPVGRTYEQYF. CDR3 nucleotides: TGCGCCAGCAGCCCGGTCGGGAGGACCTACGAGCAGTACTTC.

The genes are TRBV5-1 and TRBJ2-1; 9 positions agree with TRBD2. CDR1 and CDR2 from the germline V gene are SGHRS and YFSETQ. The ends lost 0 bases at V and 2 bases at J; junction bases unmatched: 3. This CDR3 is 16 amino acids long. CDR3 amino acids: CASSLVGGRAYNEQFF. CDR3 in DNA: TGCGCCAGCAGCTTGGTAGGCGGGAGGGCCTACAATGAGCAGTTCTTC.

V and J are TRBV11-3 and TRBJ2-2; 9 positions match TRBD2. The CDR3 is made up of 19 amino acids. The germline gives CDR1 SGHNT, CDR2 YENEEA. V lost 4 bases to trimming and J lost 4 bases; unmatched junction nucleotides: 16. This CDR3 is CASSSRQGGSGSSTGELFF. CDR3 nucleotide sequence: TGTGCCAGCAGCTCGCGACAGGGAGGTAGCGGGAGTAGCACCGGGGAGCTGTTTTTT.

The genes are TRBV7-9 and TRBJ2-6; maybe TRBD1 (6 bases). Trimming removed 11 bases from V and 4 bases from J, with 24 bases in between. This CDR3 is 17 amino acids long. Germline CDR1 is SEHNR and CDR2 is FQNEAQ (reference sequence). The CDR3 DNA reads TGTGCCCCCCCCGTAGGACAGTACTACCTCGGGGCCAACGTCCTGACTTTC. Residues: CAPPVGQYYLGANVLTF.

The V call is TRBV30, the J call TRBJ2-7; 11 positions match TRBD1. The CDR3 is 15 residues long. Trimming at V came to 3 bases and at J to 3 bases, leaving 7 bases not matched to a gene. Germline CDR1 and CDR2: GTSNPN and SVGIG (reference sequence). Here the CDR3 DNA reads TGTGCCTGGAGCACAGGACAGGGGGCCCGCTACGAGCAGTACTTC. Translating it yields CAWSTGQGARYEQYF. Based on the CDR3 plus reference TRBV30 and TRBJ2-7, the full variable domain is SQTIHQWPATLVQPVGSPLSLECTVEGTSNPNLYWYRQAAGRGLQLLFYSVGIGQISSEVPQNLSASRPQDRQFILSSKKLLLSDSGFYLCAWSTGQGARYEQYFGPGTRLTVT.

V is TRBV18 and J is TRBJ1-1; D is possibly TRBD1 (5 bases). V lost 3 bases and J lost 5, with 13 bases in between. The CDR3 length is 14 residues. Looked up from germline, CDR1 is KGHSH and CDR2 is LQKENI. The CDR3 nucleotides are TGTGCCAGCTCACCTCTTCTGGCAGGGACTGAAGCTTTCTTT. It specifies CASSPLLAGTEAFF. The full variable domain, with the rest looked up from reference TRBV18 and TRBJ1-1, is NAGVMQNPRHLVRRRGQEARLRCSPMKGHSHVYWYRQLPEEGLKFMVYLQKENIIDESGMPKERFSAEFPKEGPSILRIQQVVRGDSAAYFCASSPLLAGTEAFFGQGTRLTVV.

The J gene is TRBJ1-5, the V gene TRBV27; possibly TRBD1 for D (5 bases). The germline V gene has CDR1 MNHEY and CDR2 SMNVEV (reference sequence). The CDR3 length is 15 residues. V lost 0 bases and J lost 4, with 10 bases in between. CDR3 sequence: CASSLSNRRNQPQHF. CDR3 DNA sequence: TGTGCCAGCAGTTTATCGAACAGGCGAAATCAGCCCCAGCATTTT.

This chain uses TRBV28 with TRBJ1-3; D uncertain. The CDR3 loop spans 16 amino acids. Germline CDR1 MDHEN, CDR2 SYDVKM. Trimming shortened V by 2 bases and J by 4 bases, and 15 bases separated the two germline ends. In nucleotides, the CDR3 is TGTGCCAGCAGTTTAAGGCCCCTCCGATCCGGAAACACCATATATTTT. Translating gives CASSLRPLRSGNTIYF.

V and J are TRBV5-8 and TRBJ1-1, with 7 bases matching TRBD1. This CDR3 is built from 18 residues. The germline CDR1 and CDR2 sequences are SGHTS and YDEGEE. V was clipped by 4 bases and J by 0 bases; unmatched bases: 15. CDR3: CASSRNTGAAVMNTEAFF. In DNA form, the CDR3 reads TGTGCCAGCAGCCGTAATACAGGGGCCGCTGTAATGAACACTGAAGCTTTCTTT.

V gene TRBV11-3 combines with J gene TRBJ1-1, with a weak D call TRBD1 (5 bases). The V end was cut by 10 bases, the J end by 0 bases, with 15 bases between. Germline V gene sequence: CDR1 SGHNT, CDR2 YENEEA. The CDR3 consists of 14 residues. In DNA form, the CDR3 reads TGTGCCATCGGGACTCAACCTATGAACACTGAAGCTTTCTTT. Translated, it gives CAIGTQPMNTEAFF.

About this clone: At the DNA level, this CDR3 is encoded by other sequences in the same sample as well. J is TRBJ2-7 and V is TRBV19, with unresolved D. The V gene lost 2 bases and the J gene lost 1 base, with 6 bases spanning the gap. The CDR3 covers 13 residues. Per germline, CDR1 LNHDA and CDR2 SQIVND (reference sequence). The CDR3 spells CASSILLSYEQYF. For the CDR3, the DNA is TGTGCCAGTAGTATATTGTTATCCTACGAGCAGTACTTC.

V gene TRBV4-1 combines with J gene TRBJ2-3, with 8 bases lining up with TRBD2. CDR1 is MGHRA and CDR2 is YSYEKL in the germline V gene. CDR3 length: 16 residues. The ends lost 2 bases at V and 3 bases at J; junction bases unmatched: 7. CDR3 nucleotide sequence: TGCGCCAGCAGCCAACGAGCGGGAGTAGGAACAGATACGCAGTATTTT. It specifies CASSQRAGVGTDTQYF.

The rearrangement links TRBV6-5 to TRBJ2-5; D is perhaps TRBD1 (6 bases). This CDR3 spans 15 amino acids. CDR1 is MNHEY and CDR2 is SVGAGI in the germline V gene. Deletions cut 0 bases from V and 5 bases from J, with 13 bases between. CDR3 amino acids: CASSYSTGEKETQYF. The DNA of the CDR3 is TGTGCCAGCAGTTACTCGACAGGAGAGAAGGAGACCCAGTACTTC.

This clone has a handful of counts. The V and J genes are TRBV6-4 and TRBJ1-3; D uncertain. The germline CDR1 and CDR2 sequences are MRHNA and SNTAGT. The CDR3 has 16 residues. V was shortened by 2 bases and J by 3 bases, with 14 bases between the two germline ends. CDR3 loop: CASSDPSREIGNTIYF. CDR3 sequence (DNA): TGTGCCAGCAGTGACCCCTCGAGGGAGATTGGAAACACCATATATTTT.

This chain joins TRBV18 and TRBJ1-1; 7 bases fit TRBD1. The CDR3 totals 13 residues. Germline V lookup: CDR1 KGHSH, CDR2 LQKENI. Trimming removed 4 bases from V and 6 bases from J; junction bases left unmatched: 5. This chain's CDR3 is CASSHEQGPEAFF. CDR3 sequence (DNA): TGTGCCAGCTCACACGAACAGGGGCCTGAAGCTTTCTTT.

The CDR3 spells CASSFGTIGTGELFF. CDR3 DNA: TGCGCCAGCAGCTTTGGGACTATTGGCACCGGGGAGCTGTTTTTT. The chain employs TRBV5-1 and TRBJ2-2; 7 nucleotides align to TRBD2. The junction had 5 bases not matched to a gene; V was cut back by 2 bases and J by 4 bases. This CDR3 is 15 amino acids long. CDR1 and CDR2 from the germline V gene are SGHRS and YFSETQ.

The chain uses TRBV19 and TRBJ2-1; 8 positions agree with TRBD2. CDR3 length equals 15 residues. V lost 3 bases to trimming and J lost 3 bases; unmatched junction nucleotides: 4. CDR1 LNHDA and CDR2 SQIVND come from the germline V gene (reference sequence). The CDR3 protein is CASSIVAGIYNEQFF. Written as DNA, the CDR3 is TGTGCCAGTAGTATCGTAGCGGGGATCTACAATGAGCAGTTCTTC. The full variable domain, in which reference TRBV19 and TRBJ2-1 provide the parts outside the CDR3, is DGGITQSPKYLFRKEGQNVTLSCEQNLNHDAMYWYRQDPGQGLRLIYYSQIVNDFQKGDIAEGYSVSREKKESFPLTVTSAQKNPTAFYLCASSIVAGIYNEQFFGPGTRLTVL.